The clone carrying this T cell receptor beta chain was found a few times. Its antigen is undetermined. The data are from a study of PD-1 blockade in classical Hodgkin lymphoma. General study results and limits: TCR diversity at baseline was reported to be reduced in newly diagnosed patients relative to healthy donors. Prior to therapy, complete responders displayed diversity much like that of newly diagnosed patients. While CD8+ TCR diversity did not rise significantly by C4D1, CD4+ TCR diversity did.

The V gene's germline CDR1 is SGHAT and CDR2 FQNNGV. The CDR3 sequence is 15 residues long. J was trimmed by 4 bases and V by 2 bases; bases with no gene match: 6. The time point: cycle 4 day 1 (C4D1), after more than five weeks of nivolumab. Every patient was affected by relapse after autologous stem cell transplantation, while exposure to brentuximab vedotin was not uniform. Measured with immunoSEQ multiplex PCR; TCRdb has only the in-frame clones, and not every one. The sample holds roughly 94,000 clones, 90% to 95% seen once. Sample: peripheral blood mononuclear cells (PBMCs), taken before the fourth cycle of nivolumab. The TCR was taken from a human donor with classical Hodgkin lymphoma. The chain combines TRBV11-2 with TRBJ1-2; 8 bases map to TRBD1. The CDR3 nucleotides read TGTGCCAGCAGCTTAAGCTCAGGGGGCATCTATGGCTACACCTTC. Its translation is CASSLSSGGIYGYTF. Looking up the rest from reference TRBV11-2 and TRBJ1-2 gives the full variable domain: EAGVAQSPRYKIIEKRQSVAFWCNPISGHATLYWYQQILGQGPKLLIQFQNNGVVDDSQLPKDRFSAERLKGVDSTLKIQPAKLEDSAVYLCASSLSSGGIYGYTFGSGTRLTVV.